Sequencing of this TCR beta chain was carried out in a study of blood T cells in healthy people across ages. The study, taken as a whole, reports: Roughly linearly, TCR beta diversity per million T cells fell as age increased.

Comments on this clonotype: No antigen is known for it.

The ends were cut back, 4 bases at V and 7 bases at J, with 12 bases in the middle. The V gene's germline CDR1 is SGHRS and CDR2 YFSETQ. The CDR3 is 12 residues long. Primed by a sample-barcoded 5' primer and a J-beta primer mix, a second PCR proceeded for about 7 to 11 cycles. TCRdb re-analysed the 5' RACE reads in MiXCR, keeping a single row per CDR3 protein. The profile covers about 830,000 distinct CDR3 sequences, with 58% appearing a single time and 20% to 25% taken by the ten largest. This sequence joins TRBV5-1 and TRBJ2-7; D gene unclear. This receptor was identified in a man between 25 and 39 years old in good health. Material for sequencing was blood. CDR3 amino acids: CASSPNVLEQYF. The CDR3 bases are TGCGCCAGCAGCCCCAACGTTTTGGAGCAGTACTTC.